Listed below are T cell receptor beta chains from one sample, sequenced in a study of regulatory T cells in long-lasting Graves disease. One entry per CDR3 protein, called by TCRdb with MiXCR from the multiplex PCR reads. The sample has approximately 460,000 distinct CDR3 sequences, approximately 16% seen once. The data were also submitted as part of a second study, on T cells in Graves' hyperthyroidism and ophthalmopathy.

The sequencing here drew on peripheral blood mononuclear cells (PBMCs), taken at new diagnosis, from a patient treated with antithyroid drugs. The receptors originated from a woman in her 30s with Graves disease. CDR3s include the opening cysteine and the closing phenylalanine or tryptophan. The D gene is left open where the match is weak. A clone size is listed for some rows: how often the clone was seen (once, few, many), or a class if it is expanded.

v_gene: TRBV6-9
j_gene: TRBJ1-2
abundance: many
d_gene: NA
CDR3aa: CASSYLRGGFYGYTF
CDR3nt: TGTGCCAGCAGTTACCTGCGGGGGGGCTTCTATGGCTACACCTTC

v_gene: TRBV27
j_gene: TRBJ2-1
abundance: many
d_gene: TRBD1
CDR3aa: CASSYGTGVYNEQFF
CDR3nt: TGTGCCAGCAGTTATGGGACAGGGGTATACAATGAGCAGTTCTTC

v_gene: TRBV29-1
j_gene: TRBJ2-3
abundance: many
d_gene: NA
CDR3aa: CSVEGDLITGDTQYF
CDR3nt: TGCAGCGTTGAGGGGGACTTGATCACTGGGGATACGCAGTATTTT

v_gene: TRBV10-3
j_gene: TRBJ2-2
abundance: many
d_gene: NA
CDR3aa: CAISETPRELFF
CDR3nt: TGTGCCATCAGTGAGACCCCCCGGGAGCTGTTTTTT

v_gene: TRBV5-6
j_gene: TRBJ2-7
abundance: many
d_gene: NA
CDR3aa: CASSLLVNRWQYF
CDR3nt: TGTGCCAGCAGCTTGTTGGTCAATCGATGGCAGTACTTC

v_gene: TRBV5-1
j_gene: TRBJ2-7
abundance: many
d_gene: NA
CDR3aa: CASSWEPSLEQYF
CDR3nt: TGCGCCAGCAGCTGGGAGCCCAGCTTGGAGCAGTACTTC

v_gene: TRBV27
j_gene: TRBJ2-1
abundance: many
d_gene: NA
CDR3aa: CASRKGGYNEQFF
CDR3nt: TGTGCCAGCAGAAAGGGAGGTTACAATGAGCAGTTCTTC

v_gene: TRBV5-1
j_gene: TRBJ1-3
abundance: NA
d_gene: NA
CDR3aa: CASSPDRGSGNTIYF
CDR3nt: TGCGCCAGCAGCCCGGACAGAGGCTCTGGAAACACCATATATTTT

v_gene: TRBV20-1
j_gene: TRBJ1-6
abundance: NA
d_gene: TRBD1
CDR3aa: CSASVGTGVNNSPLHF
CDR3nt: TGCAGTGCTAGTGTAGGGACAGGGGTTAATAATTCACCCCTCCACTTT

v_gene: TRBV20-1
j_gene: TRBJ2-1
abundance: many
d_gene: TRBD2
CDR3aa: CSAELAGGPNEQFF
CDR3nt: TGCAGTGCTGAACTAGCGGGAGGACCCAATGAGCAGTTCTTC

v_gene: TRBV28
j_gene: TRBJ2-1
abundance: many
d_gene: NA
CDR3aa: CASSFGIRDTKNEQFF
CDR3nt: TGTGCCAGCAGTTTTGGTATAAGGGACACGAAGAATGAGCAGTTCTTC

v_gene: TRBV6-1
j_gene: TRBJ2-2
abundance: NA
d_gene: NA
CDR3aa: CASSYWTVNRGELFF
CDR3nt: TGTGCCAGCAGTTATTGGACAGTGAACCGCGGGGAGCTGTTTTTT

v_gene: TRBV27
j_gene: TRBJ1-2
abundance: NA
d_gene: NA
CDR3aa: CATVGGNYGYTF
CDR3nt: TGTGCCACAGTCGGGGGTAACTATGGCTACACCTTC

v_gene: TRBV6-1
j_gene: TRBJ1-2
abundance: NA
d_gene: TRBD1
CDR3aa: CASRSQGEANYGYTF
CDR3nt: TGTGCCAGCAGGTCACAGGGGGAGGCTAACTATGGCTACACCTTC

v_gene: TRBV4-3
j_gene: TRBJ1-6
abundance: few
d_gene: NA
CDR3aa: CASSQDWPSGSSPLHF
CDR3nt: TGCGCCAGCAGCCAAGATTGGCCGTCGGGTAGTTCACCCCTCCACTTT

v_gene: TRBV10-3
j_gene: TRBJ1-1
abundance: NA
d_gene: NA
CDR3aa: CAISEAPMGRNTEAFF
CDR3nt: TGTGCCATCAGTGAGGCCCCGATGGGGCGGAACACTGAAGCTTTCTTT

v_gene: TRBV14
j_gene: TRBJ2-2
abundance: few
d_gene: NA
CDR3aa: CASSHQQSNTGELFF
CDR3nt: TGTGCCAGCAGCCACCAGCAATCGAACACCGGGGAGCTGTTTTTT

v_gene: TRBV29-1
j_gene: TRBJ1-4
abundance: many
d_gene: TRBD1
CDR3aa: CSVARQGTNEKLFF
CDR3nt: TGCAGCGTTGCCCGACAGGGAACTAATGAAAAACTGTTTTTT

v_gene: TRBV28
j_gene: TRBJ1-1
abundance: many
d_gene: NA
CDR3aa: CASSLGWGRGEGNTEAFF
CDR3nt: TGTGCCAGCAGTTTAGGCTGGGGTCGGGGAGAAGGGAACACTGAAGCTTTCTTT

v_gene: TRBV12-3/TRBV12-4
j_gene: TRBJ2-7
abundance: many
d_gene: TRBD2
CDR3aa: CASLASGGYEQYF
CDR3nt: TGTGCCTCACTCGCCTCGGGAGGGTACGAGCAGTACTTC

v_gene: TRBV13
j_gene: TRBJ2-1
abundance: few
d_gene: TRBD1
CDR3aa: CASSLRLGQGSYNEQFF
CDR3nt: TGTGCCAGCAGCTTGAGACTCGGACAGGGTTCCTACAATGAGCAGTTCTTC

v_gene: TRBV6-5
j_gene: TRBJ1-1
abundance: many
d_gene: NA
CDR3aa: CASSYGQGITEAFF
CDR3nt: TGTGCCAGCAGTTACGGGCAGGGAATCACTGAAGCTTTCTTT

v_gene: TRBV20-1
j_gene: TRBJ1-4
abundance: many
d_gene: TRBD1
CDR3aa: CSARAPLTGRKLFF
CDR3nt: TGCAGTGCTAGAGCCCCCTTGACAGGGAGGAAACTGTTTTTT

v_gene: TRBV5-1
j_gene: TRBJ1-5
abundance: few
d_gene: NA
CDR3aa: CASSLEGPHQPQHF
CDR3nt: TGCGCCAGCAGCTTGGAGGGCCCTCATCAGCCCCAGCATTTT

v_gene: TRBV28
j_gene: TRBJ1-4
abundance: many
d_gene: TRBD1
CDR3aa: CAIQSRTGIEKLFF
CDR3nt: TGTGCCATCCAAAGTAGGACAGGGATTGAAAAACTGTTTTTT

v_gene: TRBV7-2
j_gene: TRBJ1-1
abundance: many
d_gene: NA
CDR3aa: CASTVLPPSTEAFF
CDR3nt: TGTGCCAGCACCGTCTTGCCCCCGAGCACTGAAGCTTTCTTT